This T cell receptor (beta chain) was profiled in a study of cytomegalovirus exposure and HLA in healthy donors. On this clone: Its antigen is currently unknown.

Nominally healthy donors provided the samples, though records likely missed some immune exposures. 60 Vbeta and 13 Jbeta primers were used in PCR. Clones were sequenced by immunoSEQ multiplex PCR, and TCRdb holds only the in-frame ones, with some missing. The data contain some 160,000 clones, roughly 90% of them singletons. Whole-study results and caveats: There were several of the most significant clusters that appeared linked to common viral pathogens in a later analysis.

The sample comprised PBMCs. The origin of this receptor is a woman between 18 and 29 years old in good health and CMV-seronegative.

CDR3 loop: CASSPLIDTQYF. As DNA, the CDR3 is TGTGCCAGCAGTCCCCTTATTGATACGCAGTATTTT. The rearrangement links TRBV6-6 to TRBJ2-3; D is undetermined. V shed 5 bases and J shed 6 bases, with 9 bases lying between them. CDR3 size: 12 residues. The germline CDR1 and CDR2 sequences are MNHNY and SVGAGI (reference sequence).